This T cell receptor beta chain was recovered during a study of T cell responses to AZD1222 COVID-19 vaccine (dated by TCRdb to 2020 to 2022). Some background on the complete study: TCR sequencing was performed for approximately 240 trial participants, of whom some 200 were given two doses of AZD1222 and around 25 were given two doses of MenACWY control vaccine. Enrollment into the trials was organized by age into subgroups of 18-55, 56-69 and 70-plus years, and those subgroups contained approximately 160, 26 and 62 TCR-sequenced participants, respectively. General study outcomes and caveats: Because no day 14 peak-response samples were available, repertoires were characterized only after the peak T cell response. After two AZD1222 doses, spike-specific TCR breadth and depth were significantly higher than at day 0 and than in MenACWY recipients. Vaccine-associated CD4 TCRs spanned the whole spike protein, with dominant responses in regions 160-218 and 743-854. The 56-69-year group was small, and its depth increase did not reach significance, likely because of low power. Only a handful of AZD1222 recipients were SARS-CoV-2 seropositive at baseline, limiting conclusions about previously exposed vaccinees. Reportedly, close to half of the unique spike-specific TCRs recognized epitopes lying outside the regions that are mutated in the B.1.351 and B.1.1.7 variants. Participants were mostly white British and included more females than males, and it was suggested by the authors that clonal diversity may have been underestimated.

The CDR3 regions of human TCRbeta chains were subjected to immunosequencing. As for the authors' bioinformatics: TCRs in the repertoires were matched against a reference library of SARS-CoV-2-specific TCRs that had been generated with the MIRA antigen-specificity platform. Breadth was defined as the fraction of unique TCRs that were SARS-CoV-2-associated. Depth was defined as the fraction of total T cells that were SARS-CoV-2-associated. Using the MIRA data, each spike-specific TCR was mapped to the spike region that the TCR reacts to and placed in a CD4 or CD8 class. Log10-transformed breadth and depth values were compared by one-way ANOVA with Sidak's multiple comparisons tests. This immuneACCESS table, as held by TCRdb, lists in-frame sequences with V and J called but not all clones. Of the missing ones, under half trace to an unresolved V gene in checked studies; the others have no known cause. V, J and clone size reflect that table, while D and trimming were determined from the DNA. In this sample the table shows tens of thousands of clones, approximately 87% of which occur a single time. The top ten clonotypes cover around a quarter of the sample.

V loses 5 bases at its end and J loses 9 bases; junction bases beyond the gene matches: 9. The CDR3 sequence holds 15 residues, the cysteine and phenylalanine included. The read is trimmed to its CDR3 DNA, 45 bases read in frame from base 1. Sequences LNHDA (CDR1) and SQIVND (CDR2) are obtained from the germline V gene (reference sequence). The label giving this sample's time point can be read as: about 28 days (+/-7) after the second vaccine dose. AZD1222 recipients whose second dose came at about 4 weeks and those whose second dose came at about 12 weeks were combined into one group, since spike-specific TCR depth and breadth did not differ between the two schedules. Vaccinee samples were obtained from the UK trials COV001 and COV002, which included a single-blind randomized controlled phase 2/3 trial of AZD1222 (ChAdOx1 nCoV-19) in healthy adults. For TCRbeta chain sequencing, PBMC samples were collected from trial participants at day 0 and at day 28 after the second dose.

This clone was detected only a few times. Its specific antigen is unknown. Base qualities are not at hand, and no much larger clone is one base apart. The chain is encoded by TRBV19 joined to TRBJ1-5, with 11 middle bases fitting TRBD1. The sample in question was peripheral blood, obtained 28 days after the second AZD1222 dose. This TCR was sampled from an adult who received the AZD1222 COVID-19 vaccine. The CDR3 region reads CASSSRDRGAGPQHF. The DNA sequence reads TGTGCCAGTAGTTCCCGGGACAGGGGGGCCGGGCCCCAGCATTTT.